This T cell receptor beta chain came from a study of cytomegalovirus exposure and HLA in healthy donors. Study-level background: The platform used for the roughly 130 validation repertoires matched that of the 666 first-cohort repertoires, a later analysis reported.

Study results and limitations: A later analysis found first-cohort TCR clusters tended to co-occur in the 110 or so validation repertoires. Researchers catalogued about 150 TCR beta chains as cytomegalovirus-associated. Rare TCR sequences dominated, though some public TCRs recurred in many donors.

Profiled with immunoSEQ multiplex PCR; TCRdb holds only in-frame clones, not every one. Among around 200,000 clones listed, 80% to 85% were seen once. For this clone: Its antigen is not identified.

The sample consisted of PBMCs. This receptor was obtained from a woman between 18 and 29 years old in good health and CMV-seropositive.

CDR3 in amino acids: CASASIAGNTIYF. The CDR3, as DNA: TGTGCCAGCGCCTCCATAGCTGGAAACACCATATATTTT. The chain recombines TRBV27 with TRBJ1-3; D unresolved. The CDR3 consists of 13 residues. Trimming cost V 8 bases and J 2 bases, with 10 bases left between them. Germline CDR1 and CDR2: MNHEY and SMNVEV (reference sequence).